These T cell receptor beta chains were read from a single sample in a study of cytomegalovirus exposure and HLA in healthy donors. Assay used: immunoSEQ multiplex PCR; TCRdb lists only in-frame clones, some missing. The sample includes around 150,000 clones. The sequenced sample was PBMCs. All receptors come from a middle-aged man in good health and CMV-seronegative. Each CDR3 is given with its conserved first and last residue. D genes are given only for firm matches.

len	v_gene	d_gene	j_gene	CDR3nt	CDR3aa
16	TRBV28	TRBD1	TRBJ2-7	TGTGCCAGCAGTTCTCCGGGACAGGGGAATCCATACGAGCAGTACTTC	CASSSPGQGNPYEQYF
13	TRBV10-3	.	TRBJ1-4	TGTGCCATCAGTGATCGGGGGGTTGAAAAACTGTTTTTT	CAISDRGVEKLFF
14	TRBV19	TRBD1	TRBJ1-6	TGTGCCAGTAGTAGACAGGGAACGAGATCACCCCTCCACTTT	CASSRQGTRSPLHF
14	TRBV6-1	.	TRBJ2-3	TGTGCCAGCATGGCTTCATGGAGCACAGATACGCAGTATTTT	CASMASWSTDTQYF
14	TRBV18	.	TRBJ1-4	TGTGCCAGCTCACCGGGCACAACTAATGAAAAACTGTTTTTT	CASSPGTTNEKLFF
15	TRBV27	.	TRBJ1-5	TGTGCCAGCAGTTTTTCGTCCGGGGTAAATCAGCCCCAGCATTTT	CASSFSSGVNQPQHF
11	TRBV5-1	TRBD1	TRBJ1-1	TGCGCCAGCAGGGGGGAGGACAGGCTGTCCTTT	CASRGEDRLSF
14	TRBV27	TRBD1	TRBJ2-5	TGTGCCAGCAGACCGGGAACAGGGGAAGGGACCCAGTACTTC	CASRPGTGEGTQYF
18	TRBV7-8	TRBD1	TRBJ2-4	TGTGCCAGCAGCTTAGTCCAAATCCCGACAGGGGCCAAAAACATTCAGTACTTC	CASSLVQIPTGAKNIQYF
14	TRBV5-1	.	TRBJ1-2	TGCGCCAGCAGCTTGGACACATCTAACTATGGCTACACCTTC	CASSLDTSNYGYTF
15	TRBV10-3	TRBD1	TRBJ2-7	TGTGCCATCAGCGGCGGACAGGGGGGAACCTACGAGCAGTACTTC	CAISGGQGGTYEQYF
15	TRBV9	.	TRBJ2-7	TGTGCCAGCAGCGTAGGGGCAGGGGCCGCACTCGAGCAGTACTTC	CASSVGAGAALEQYF
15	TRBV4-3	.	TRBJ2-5	TGCGCCAGCAGCCAAGGGCAGGGGTACCAAGAGACCCAGTACTTC	CASSQGQGYQETQYF
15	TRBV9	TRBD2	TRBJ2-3	TGTGCCAGCAGCACGACTAGCGCCGGCACAGATACGCAGTATTTT	CASSTTSAGTDTQYF
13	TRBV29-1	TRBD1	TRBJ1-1	TGCAGCGTTGGGGGACAGGCAGGCACTGAAGCTTTCTTT	CSVGGQAGTEAFF
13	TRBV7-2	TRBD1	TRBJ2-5	TGTGCCAGTGCGGGACAGGCAGGGGAGACCCAGTACTTC	CASAGQAGETQYF
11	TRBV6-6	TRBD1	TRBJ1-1	TGTGCCAGCAACCAACAGGGGGCAGCTTTCTTT	CASNQQGAAFF
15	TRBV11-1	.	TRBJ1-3	TGTGCCAGCAGCCGCACAGGGAACGGTGGAAACACCATATATTTT	CASSRTGNGGNTIYF
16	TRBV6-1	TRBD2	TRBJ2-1	TGTGCCAGCAGTGAAAGAAGCGGGGGGGCTGCGTATGAGCAGTTCTTC	CASSERSGGAAYEQFF
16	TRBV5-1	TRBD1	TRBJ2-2	TGCGCCAGCAGCTTGTTTCAGAGCAGGGGGACCGGGGAGCTGTTTTTT	CASSLFQSRGTGELFF
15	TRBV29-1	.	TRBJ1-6	TGCAGCGTTGCTGTACGCCAGGGCGATAATTCACCCCTCCACTTT	CSVAVRQGDNSPLHF
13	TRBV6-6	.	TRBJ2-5	TGTGCCAGCAAAAGGACAAAACAAGAGACCCAGTACTTC	CASKRTKQETQYF
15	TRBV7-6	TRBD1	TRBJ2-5	TGTGCCAGCAGCTTAGGGACAGGGATCCAAGAGACCCAGTACTTC	CASSLGTGIQETQYF
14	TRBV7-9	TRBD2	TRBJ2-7	TGTGCCAGCAGCTCTAGTAGCGGGTTCGACGAGCAGTACTTC	CASSSSSGFDEQYF
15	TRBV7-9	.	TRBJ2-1	TGTGCCAGCAGCTCCAATCGGCGGACTGGTGGCGAGCAGTTCTTC	CASSSNRRTGGEQFF
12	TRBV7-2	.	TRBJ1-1	TGTGCCAGCAGCTTCGCCCAGGGAGGAGCTTTCTTT	CASSFAQGGAFF
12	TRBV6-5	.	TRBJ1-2	TGTGCCAGCAGACGCGGGGTGCGGGGCTACACCTTC	CASRRGVRGYTF
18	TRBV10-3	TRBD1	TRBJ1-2	TGTGCCATCAGTGATGAGGGGGCGTCTCAGATCGGTGTCTATGGCTACACCTTC	CAISDEGASQIGVYGYTF
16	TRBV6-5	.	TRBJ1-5	TGTGCCAGCAGTTACTCGTCCACCCCGGGGGATCAGCCCCAGCATTTT	CASSYSSTPGDQPQHF
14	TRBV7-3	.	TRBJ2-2	TGTGCCAGCAGCTCCACAGGGATCACCGGGGAGCTGTTTTTT	CASSSTGITGELFF
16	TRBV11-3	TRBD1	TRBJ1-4	TGTGCCAGCAGCTTAAGGGGGCGAGGGCACAATGAAAAACTGTTTTTT	CASSLRGRGHNEKLFF
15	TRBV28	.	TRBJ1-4	TGTGCCAGCAGTTTATGGGGGCAGAGTAATGAAAAACTGTTTTTT	CASSLWGQSNEKLFF
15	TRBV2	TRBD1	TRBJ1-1	TGTGCCACCAATCGACAGGGGATTTCGAACACTGAAGCTTTCTTT	CATNRQGISNTEAFF
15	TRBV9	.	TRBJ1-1	TGTGCCAGCAGCGCGGGGGGGGCGATGAACACTGAAGCTTTCTTT	CASSAGGAMNTEAFF
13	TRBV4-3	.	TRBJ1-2	TGCGCCAGCAGCCAGCGAGGGATCTATGGCTACACCTTC	CASSQRGIYGYTF
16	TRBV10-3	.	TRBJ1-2	TGTGCCATCAGTGGGCGACAGTCTTCCCCTAACTATGGCTACACCTTC	CAISGRQSSPNYGYTF
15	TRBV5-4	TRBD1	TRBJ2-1	TGTGCCAGCAGCACCGGGACAGGGGCCTACAATGAGCAGTTCTTC	CASSTGTGAYNEQFF
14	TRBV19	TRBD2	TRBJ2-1	TGTGCCAGTAGTCTTGGACTAGCGATAAAGGAGCAGTTCTTC	CASSLGLAIKEQFF
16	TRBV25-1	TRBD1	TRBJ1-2	TGTGCCAGCAGTGAATCGGGGAAGGGGGCCTCCTATGGCTACACCTTC	CASSESGKGASYGYTF
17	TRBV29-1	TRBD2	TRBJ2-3	TGCAGCGTTGATAACCTCTGGGGCGGGGGGGATACAGATACGCAGTATTTT	CSVDNLWGGGDTDTQYF
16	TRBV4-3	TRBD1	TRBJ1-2	TGCGCTAGCAGCTACCGTAGGACAGGGGGCGCCGAGGGCTACACCTTC	CASSYRRTGGAEGYTF
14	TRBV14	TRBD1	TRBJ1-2	TGTGCCAGCAGCCCGTCGACAGGGGCAGGAGGCTACACCTTC	CASSPSTGAGGYTF
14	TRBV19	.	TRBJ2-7	TGTGCCAGTAGTATGTGGCAGGGCAGTGGCGAGCAGTACTTC	CASSMWQGSGEQYF
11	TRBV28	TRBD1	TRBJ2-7	TGTGCCAGCAAGGGGGCGCGAGAGCAGTACTTC	CASKGAREQYF
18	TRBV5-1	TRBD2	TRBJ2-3	TGCGCCAGCAGCCCGGGACTAGCGGGGGGTACTAACACAGATACGCAGTATTTT	CASSPGLAGGTNTDTQYF
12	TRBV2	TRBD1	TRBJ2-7	TGTGCCAGCGGACAGGGATTCTACGAGCAGTACTTC	CASGQGFYEQYF
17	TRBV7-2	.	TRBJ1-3	TGTGCCAGCAGCCCGCGGGAGGGGAGACTCCCTGGAAACACCATATATTTT	CASSPREGRLPGNTIYF
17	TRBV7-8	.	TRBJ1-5	TGTGCCAGCAGCCGTCACGAGGGCACCTATAGCAATCAGCCCCAGCATTTT	CASSRHEGTYSNQPQHF